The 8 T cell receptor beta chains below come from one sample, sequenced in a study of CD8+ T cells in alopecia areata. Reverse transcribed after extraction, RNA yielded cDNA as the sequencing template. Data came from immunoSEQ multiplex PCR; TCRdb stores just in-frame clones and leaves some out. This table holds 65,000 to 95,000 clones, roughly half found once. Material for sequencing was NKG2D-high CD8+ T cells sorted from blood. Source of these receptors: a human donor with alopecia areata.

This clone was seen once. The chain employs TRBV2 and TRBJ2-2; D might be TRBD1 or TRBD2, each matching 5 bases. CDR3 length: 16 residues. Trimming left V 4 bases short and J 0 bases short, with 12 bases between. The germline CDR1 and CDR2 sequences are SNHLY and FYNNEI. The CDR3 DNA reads TGTGCCAGCAGTGCCTCGGGACGGACGAACACCGGGGAGCTGTTTTTT. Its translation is CASSASGRTNTGELFF.

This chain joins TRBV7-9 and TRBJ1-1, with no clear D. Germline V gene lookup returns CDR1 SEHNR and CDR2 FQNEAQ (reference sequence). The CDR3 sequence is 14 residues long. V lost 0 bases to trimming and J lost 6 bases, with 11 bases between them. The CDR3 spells CASSLAVLGSEAFF. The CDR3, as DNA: TGTGCCAGCAGCTTAGCGGTCCTTGGGTCTGAAGCTTTCTTT.

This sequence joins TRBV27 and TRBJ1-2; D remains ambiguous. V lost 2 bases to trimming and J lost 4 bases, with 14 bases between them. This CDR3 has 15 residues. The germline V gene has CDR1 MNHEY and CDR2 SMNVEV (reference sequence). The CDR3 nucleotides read TGTGCCAGCAGTTTACGCGGTTCACCACCCTATGGCTACACCTTC. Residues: CASSLRGSPPYGYTF.

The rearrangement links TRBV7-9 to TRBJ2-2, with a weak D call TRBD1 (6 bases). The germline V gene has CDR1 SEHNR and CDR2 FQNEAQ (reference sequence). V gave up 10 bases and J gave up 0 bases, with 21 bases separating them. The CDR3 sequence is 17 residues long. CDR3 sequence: CATPQVQGYTNTGELFF. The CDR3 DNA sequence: TGTGCCACCCCACAAGTACAGGGATACACGAACACCGGGGAGCTGTTTTTT.

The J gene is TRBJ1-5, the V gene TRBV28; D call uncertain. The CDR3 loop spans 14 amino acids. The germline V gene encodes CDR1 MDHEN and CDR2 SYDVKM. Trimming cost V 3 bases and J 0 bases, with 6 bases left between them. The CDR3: CASSLRVSNQPQHF. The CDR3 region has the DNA TGTGCCAGCAGTTTGAGGGTTAGCAATCAGCCCCAGCATTTT.

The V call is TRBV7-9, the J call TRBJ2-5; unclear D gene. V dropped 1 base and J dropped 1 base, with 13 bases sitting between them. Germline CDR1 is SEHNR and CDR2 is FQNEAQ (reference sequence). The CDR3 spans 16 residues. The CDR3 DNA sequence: TGTGCCAGCAGCTTAGGCCGTCACGAGTCCCAAGAGACCCAGTACTTC. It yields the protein CASSLGRHESQETQYF.

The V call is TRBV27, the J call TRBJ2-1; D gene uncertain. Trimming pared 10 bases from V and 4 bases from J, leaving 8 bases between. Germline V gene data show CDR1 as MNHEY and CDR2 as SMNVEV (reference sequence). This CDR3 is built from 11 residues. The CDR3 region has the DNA TGTGCCACCCATAGTTACAATGAGCAGTTCTTC. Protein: CATHSYNEQFF.

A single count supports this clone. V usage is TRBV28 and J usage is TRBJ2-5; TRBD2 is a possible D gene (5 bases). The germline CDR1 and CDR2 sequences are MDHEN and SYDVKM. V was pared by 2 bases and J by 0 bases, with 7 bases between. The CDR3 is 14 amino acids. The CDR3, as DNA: TGTGCCAGCAGTTTAACGGACTACCAAGAGACCCAGTACTTC. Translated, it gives CASSLTDYQETQYF.